This T cell receptor (beta chain) was observed in a study of spatial heterogeneity in lung cancer. Whole-study context: There were consistently more beta-chain sequences detected than alpha-chain sequences.

The CDR3 contains 14 residues. With 3 bases clipped from V and 8 bases from J, the junction kept 8 bases outside the gene matches. Per the germline V gene, CDR1 is DFQATT and CDR2 is SNEGSKA (reference sequence). Time point: sample taken at primary tumor resection. Frozen PBMC, nontumor lung or tumor provided whole RNA, which was sequenced unsorted. Patients with untreated early-stage non-small cell lung cancer, numbering some 72, were the donors. All TCR cDNA molecules were individually tagged with a unique molecular identifier. MiXCR, applied by TCRdb to the 5' RACE reads, yields one record per CDR3 protein. The table lists approximately 40,000 distinct CDR3 sequences, roughly 7.1% of them singletons.

This receptor was identified in a female donor with early-stage non-small cell lung cancer. Sequenced material: PBMCs, taken at surgery. The chain joins TRBV20-1 to TRBJ2-1, with 9 bases aligning to TRBD2. Here the CDR3 reads CSASRGLAFDEQFF. The CDR3 nucleotides are TGCAGTGCTAGTAGGGGACTAGCCTTCGATGAGCAGTTCTTC.